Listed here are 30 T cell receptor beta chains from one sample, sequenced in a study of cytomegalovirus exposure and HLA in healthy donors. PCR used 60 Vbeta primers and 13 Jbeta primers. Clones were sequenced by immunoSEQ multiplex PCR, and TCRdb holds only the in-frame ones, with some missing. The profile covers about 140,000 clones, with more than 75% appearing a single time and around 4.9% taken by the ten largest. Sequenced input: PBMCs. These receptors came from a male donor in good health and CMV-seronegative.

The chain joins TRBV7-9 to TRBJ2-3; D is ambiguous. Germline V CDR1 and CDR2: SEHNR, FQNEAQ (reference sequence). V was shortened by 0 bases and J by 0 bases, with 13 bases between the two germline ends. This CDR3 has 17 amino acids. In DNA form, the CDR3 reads TGTGCCAGCAGCTTAGCTCGGGTCCGGCCTAGCACAGATACGCAGTATTTT. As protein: CASSLARVRPSTDTQYF.

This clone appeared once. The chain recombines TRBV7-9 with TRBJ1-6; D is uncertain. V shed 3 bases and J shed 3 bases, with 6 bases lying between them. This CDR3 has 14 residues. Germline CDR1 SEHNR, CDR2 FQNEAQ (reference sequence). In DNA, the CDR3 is TGTGCCAGCAGCTTTTCACACTATAATTCACCCCTCCACTTT. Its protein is CASSFSHYNSPLHF. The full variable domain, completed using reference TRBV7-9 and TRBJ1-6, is DTGVSQNPRHKITKRGQNVTFRCDPISEHNRLYWYRQTLGQGPEFLTYFQNEAQLEKSRLLSDRFSAERPKGSFSTLEIQRTEQGDSAMYLCASSFSHYNSPLHFGNGTRLTVT.

The CDR3 DNA reads as TGCGCCAGCAGCCTCCGGGGGAACTCTGGAAACACCATATATTTT. Residues: CASSLRGNSGNTIYF. This chain links TRBV5-1 with TRBJ1-3; perhaps TRBD1 as D (5 bases). The V and J ends lost 4 bases and 0 bases respectively, with 11 bases between them. This CDR3 spans 15 amino acids. The germline gives CDR1 SGHRS, CDR2 YFSETQ.

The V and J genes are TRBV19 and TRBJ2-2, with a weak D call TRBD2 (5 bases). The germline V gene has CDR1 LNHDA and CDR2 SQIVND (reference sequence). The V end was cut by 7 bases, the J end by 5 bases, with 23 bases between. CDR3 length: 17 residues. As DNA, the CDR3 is TGTGCCAGTACCCAACGAAAATATGTTTCGGGAACCGGGGAGCTGTTTTTT. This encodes CASTQRKYVSGTGELFF.

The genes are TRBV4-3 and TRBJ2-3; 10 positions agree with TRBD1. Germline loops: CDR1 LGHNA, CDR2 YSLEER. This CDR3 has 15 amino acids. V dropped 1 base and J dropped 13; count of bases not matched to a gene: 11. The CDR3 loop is CASSQVFTGGQGKYF. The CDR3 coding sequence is TGCGCCAGCAGCCAAGTATTCACCGGGGGACAGGGGAAGTATTTT.

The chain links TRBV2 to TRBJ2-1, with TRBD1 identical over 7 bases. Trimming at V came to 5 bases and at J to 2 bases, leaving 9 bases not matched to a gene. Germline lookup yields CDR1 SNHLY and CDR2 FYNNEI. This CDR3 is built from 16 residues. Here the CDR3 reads CASSQGTATTYNEQFF. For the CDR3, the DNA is TGTGCCAGCAGTCAGGGGACAGCTACAACCTACAATGAGCAGTTCTTC. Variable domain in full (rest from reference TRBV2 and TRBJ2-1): EPEVTQTPSHQVTQMGQEVILRCVPISNHLYFYWYRQILGQKVEFLVSFYNNEISEKSEIFDDQFSVERPDGSNFTLKIRSTKLEDSAMYFCASSQGTATTYNEQFFGPGTRLTVL.

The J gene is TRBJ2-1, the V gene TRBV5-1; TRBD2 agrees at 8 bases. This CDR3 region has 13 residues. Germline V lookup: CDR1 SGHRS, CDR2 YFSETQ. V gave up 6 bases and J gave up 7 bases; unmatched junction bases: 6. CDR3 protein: CASTRGGANEQFF. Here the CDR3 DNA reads TGCGCCAGCACTCGGGGGGGGGCGAATGAGCAGTTCTTC. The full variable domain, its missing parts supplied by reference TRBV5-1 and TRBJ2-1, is KAGVTQTPRYLIKTRGQQVTLSCSPISGHRSVSWYQQTPGQGLQFLFEYFSETQRNKGNFPGRFSGRQFSNSRSEMNVSTLELGDSALYLCASTRGGANEQFFGPGTRLTVL.

CDR3: CASSDRANNNYGYTF. In DNA form, the CDR3 reads TGTGCCAGCAGCGACAGGGCCAACAACAACTATGGCTACACCTTC. The chain recombines TRBV7-6 with TRBJ1-2; 7 bases are shared with TRBD1. This CDR3 is 15 amino acids long. Germline-derived CDR1 and CDR2 are SGHVS and FNYEAQ. The J segment lost 2 bases and the V segment lost 5 bases, leaving 8 bases of the junction unmatched. Looking up the rest from reference TRBV7-6 and TRBJ1-2 gives the full variable domain: GAGVSQSPRYKVTKRGQDVALRCDPISGHVSLYWYRQALGQGPEFLTYFNYEAQQDKSGLPNDRFSAERPEGSISTLTIQRTEQRDSAMYRCASSDRANNNYGYTFGSGTRLTVV.

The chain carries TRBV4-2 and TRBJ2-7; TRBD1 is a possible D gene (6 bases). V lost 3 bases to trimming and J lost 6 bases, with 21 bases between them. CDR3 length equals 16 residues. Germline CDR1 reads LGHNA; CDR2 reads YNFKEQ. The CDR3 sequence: CASSQDPAGEYGEQYF. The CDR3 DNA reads TGTGCCAGCAGCCAGGACCCGGCAGGGGAATATGGCGAGCAGTACTTC.

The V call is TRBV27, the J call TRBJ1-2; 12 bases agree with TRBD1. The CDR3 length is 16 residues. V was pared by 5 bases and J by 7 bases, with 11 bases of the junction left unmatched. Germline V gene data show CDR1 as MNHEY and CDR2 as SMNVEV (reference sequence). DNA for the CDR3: TGTGCCAGCAGTGTATTATCCGGGACAGGGGGCGGTGGCTACACCTTC. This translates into CASSVLSGTGGGGYTF.

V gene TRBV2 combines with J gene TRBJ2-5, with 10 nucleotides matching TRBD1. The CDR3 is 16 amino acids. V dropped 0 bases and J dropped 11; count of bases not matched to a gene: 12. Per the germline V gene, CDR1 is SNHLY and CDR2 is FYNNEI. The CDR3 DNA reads TGTGCCAGCAGTGAAGCGCAAGGGACAGGGGTAAGGAAGCAGTACTTC. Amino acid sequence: CASSEAQGTGVRKQYF.

This chain's CDR3 is CASSYSGTGGYEQYF. The CDR3 DNA sequence: TGTGCCAGCAGTTACTCAGGGACAGGGGGTTACGAGCAGTACTTC. The chain links TRBV6-5 to TRBJ2-7, with 11 bases that match TRBD1. J lost 4 bases, V lost 0 bases, and 2 bases had no gene match. The CDR3 totals 15 residues. CDR1 and CDR2 (germline): MNHEY, SVGAGI.

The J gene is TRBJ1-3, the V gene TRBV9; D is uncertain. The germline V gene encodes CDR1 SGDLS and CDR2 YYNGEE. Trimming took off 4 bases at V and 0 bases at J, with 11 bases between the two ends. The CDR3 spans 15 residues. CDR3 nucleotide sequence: TGTGCCAGCAGCCCCCCGGGGAGCTCTGGAAACACCATATATTTT. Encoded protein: CASSPPGSSGNTIYF.

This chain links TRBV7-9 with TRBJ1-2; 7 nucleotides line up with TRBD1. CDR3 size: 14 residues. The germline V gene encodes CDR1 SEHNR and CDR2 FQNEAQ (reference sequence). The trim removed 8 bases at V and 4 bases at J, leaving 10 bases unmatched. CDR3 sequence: CASVPGGDSYGYTF. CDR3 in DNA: TGTGCCAGCGTCCCCGGGGGGGACAGCTATGGCTACACCTTC.

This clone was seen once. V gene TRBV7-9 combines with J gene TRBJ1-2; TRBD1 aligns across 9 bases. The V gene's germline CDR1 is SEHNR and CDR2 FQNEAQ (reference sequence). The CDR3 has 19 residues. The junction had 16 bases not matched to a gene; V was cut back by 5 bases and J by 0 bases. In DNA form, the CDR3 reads TGTGCCAGCAGCCTCCTAAGGACAGGGGTAAAAGGAGCTAACTATGGCTACACCTTC. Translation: CASSLLRTGVKGANYGYTF. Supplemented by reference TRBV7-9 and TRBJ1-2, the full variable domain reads DTGVSQNPRHKITKRGQNVTFRCDPISEHNRLYWYRQTLGQGPEFLTYFQNEAQLEKSRLLSDRFSAERPKGSFSTLEIQRTEQGDSAMYLCASSLLRTGVKGANYGYTFGSGTRLTVV.

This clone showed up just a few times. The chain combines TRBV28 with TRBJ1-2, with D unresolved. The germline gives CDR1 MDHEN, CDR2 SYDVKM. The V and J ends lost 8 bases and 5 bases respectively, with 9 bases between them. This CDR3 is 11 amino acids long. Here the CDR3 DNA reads TGTGCCAGCCTAAGTATTTATGGCTACACCTTC. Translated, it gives CASLSIYGYTF.

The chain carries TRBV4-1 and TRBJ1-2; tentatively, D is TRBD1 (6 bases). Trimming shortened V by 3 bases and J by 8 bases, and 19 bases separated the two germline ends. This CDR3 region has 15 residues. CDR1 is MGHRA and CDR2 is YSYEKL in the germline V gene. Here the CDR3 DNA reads TGCGCCAGCAGCCATACCGACAGGTCTTGGGGGGGCTACACCTTC. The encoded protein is CASSHTDRSWGGYTF.

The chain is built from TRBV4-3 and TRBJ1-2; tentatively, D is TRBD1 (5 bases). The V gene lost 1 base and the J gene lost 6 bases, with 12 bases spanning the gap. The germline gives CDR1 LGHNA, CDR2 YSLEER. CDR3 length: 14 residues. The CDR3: CASSQGNPGDGYTF. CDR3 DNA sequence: TGCGCCAGCAGCCAAGGAAATCCGGGGGATGGCTACACCTTC.

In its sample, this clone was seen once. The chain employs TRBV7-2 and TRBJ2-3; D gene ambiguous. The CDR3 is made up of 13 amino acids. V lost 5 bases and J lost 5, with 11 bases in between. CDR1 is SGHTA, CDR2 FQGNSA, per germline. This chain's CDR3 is CASSPIPGDTQYF. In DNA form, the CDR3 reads TGTGCCAGCAGCCCAATTCCGGGAGATACGCAGTATTTT. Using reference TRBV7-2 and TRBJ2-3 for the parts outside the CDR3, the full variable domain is GAGVSQSPSNKVTEKGKDVELRCDPISGHTALYWYRQSLGQGLEFLIYFQGNSAPDKSGLPSDRFSAERTGGSVSTLTIQRTQQEDSAVYLCASSPIPGDTQYFGPGTRLTVL.

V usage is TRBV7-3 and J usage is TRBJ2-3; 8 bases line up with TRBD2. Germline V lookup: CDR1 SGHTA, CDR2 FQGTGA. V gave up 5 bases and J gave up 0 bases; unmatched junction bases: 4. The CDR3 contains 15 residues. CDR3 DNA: TGTGCCAGCAGCCCGGGGGGGCGGAGCACAGATACGCAGTATTTT. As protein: CASSPGGRSTDTQYF.

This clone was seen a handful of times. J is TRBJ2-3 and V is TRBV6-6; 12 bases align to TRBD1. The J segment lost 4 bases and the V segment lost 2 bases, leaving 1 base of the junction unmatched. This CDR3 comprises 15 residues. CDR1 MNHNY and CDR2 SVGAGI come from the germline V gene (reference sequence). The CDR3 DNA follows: TGTGCCAGCAGTTACGGGACAGGGGGCCCAGATACGCAGTATTTT. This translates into CASSYGTGGPDTQYF.

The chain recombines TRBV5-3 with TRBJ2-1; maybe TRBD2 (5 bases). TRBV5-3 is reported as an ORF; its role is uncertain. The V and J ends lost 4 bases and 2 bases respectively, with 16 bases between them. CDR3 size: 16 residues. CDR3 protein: CARSPFGVYPYNEQFF. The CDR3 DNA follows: TGTGCCAGAAGCCCGTTCGGGGTTTACCCCTACAATGAGCAGTTCTTC.

The chain's CDR3 is CASSQESEGYTF. The CDR3 DNA reads TGTGCCAGCAGCCAAGAATCGGAGGGCTACACCTTC. V gene TRBV4-2 combines with J gene TRBJ1-2, with no clear D. Looked up from germline, CDR1 is LGHNA and CDR2 is YNFKEQ. The V end was cut by 0 bases, the J end by 8 bases, with 7 bases between. CDR3 size: 12 residues.

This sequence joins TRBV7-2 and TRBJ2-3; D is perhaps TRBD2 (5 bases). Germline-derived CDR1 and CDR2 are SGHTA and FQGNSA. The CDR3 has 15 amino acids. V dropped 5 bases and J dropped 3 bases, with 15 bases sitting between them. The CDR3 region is CASSPRALSTDTQYF. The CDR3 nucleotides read TGTGCCAGCAGCCCGCGGGCCCTATCGACAGATACGCAGTATTTT.

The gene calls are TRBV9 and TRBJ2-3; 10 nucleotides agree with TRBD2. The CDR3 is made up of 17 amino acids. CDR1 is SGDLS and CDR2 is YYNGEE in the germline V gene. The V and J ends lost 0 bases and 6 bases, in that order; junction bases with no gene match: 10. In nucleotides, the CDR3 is TGTGCCAGCAGCGTAGGTGGCAGCGGGGGGGTTCGGGATACGCAGTATTTT. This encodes CASSVGGSGGVRDTQYF.

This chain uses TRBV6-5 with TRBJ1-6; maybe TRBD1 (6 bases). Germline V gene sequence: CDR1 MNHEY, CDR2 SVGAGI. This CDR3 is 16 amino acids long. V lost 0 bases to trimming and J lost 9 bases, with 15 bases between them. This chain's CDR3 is CASSYSSTGNSSPLHF. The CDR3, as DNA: TGTGCCAGCAGTTACTCGAGTACAGGGAACTCTTCACCCCTCCACTTT.

The CDR3 reads CASSPGMKNTEAFF. In DNA, the CDR3 is TGTGCCAGCAGTCCAGGGATGAAAAACACTGAAGCTTTCTTT. V usage is TRBV27 and J usage is TRBJ1-1, with D possibly being TRBD1 (5 bases). Between the trimmed V and J ends, which lost 5 bases and 2 bases, there was a span of 12 bases. Germline CDR1 is MNHEY and CDR2 is SMNVEV (reference sequence). This CDR3 contains 14 residues.

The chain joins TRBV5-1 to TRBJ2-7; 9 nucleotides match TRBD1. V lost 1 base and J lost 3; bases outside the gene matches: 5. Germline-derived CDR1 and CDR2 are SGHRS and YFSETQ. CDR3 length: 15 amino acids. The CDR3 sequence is CASSLMLGQGYEQYF. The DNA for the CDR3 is TGCGCCAGCAGCTTGATGCTGGGACAGGGCTACGAGCAGTACTTC.

The CDR3 DNA is TGTGCCAGCAGTCGTTACCCGAGCGCTGAAGCTTTCTTT. It is translated as CASSRYPSAEAFF. The V call is TRBV27, the J call TRBJ1-1; D unresolved. This CDR3 spans 13 amino acids. V lost 5 bases and J lost 6, with 13 bases in between. Looked up from germline, CDR1 is MNHEY and CDR2 is SMNVEV (reference sequence).

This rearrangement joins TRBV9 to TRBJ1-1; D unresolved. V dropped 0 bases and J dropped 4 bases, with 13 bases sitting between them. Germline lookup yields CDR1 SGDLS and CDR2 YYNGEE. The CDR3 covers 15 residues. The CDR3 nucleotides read TGTGCCAGCAGCGTAGCTACGGGAGTCGGCACTGAAGCTTTCTTT. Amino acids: CASSVATGVGTEAFF. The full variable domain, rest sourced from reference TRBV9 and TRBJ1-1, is DSGVTQTPKHLITATGQRVTLRCSPRSGDLSVYWYQQSLDQGLQFLIQYYNGEERAKGNILERFSAQQFPDLHSELNLSSLELGDSALYFCASSVATGVGTEAFFGQGTRLTVV.